This T cell receptor beta chain was sequenced in a study of regulatory T cells in long-lasting Graves disease. The V end was cut by 2 bases, the J end by 0 bases, with 8 bases between. The CDR3 has 14 amino acids. Germline CDR1 MDHEN, CDR2 SYDVKM. Whole-study results and caveats: TRBV28, TRBJ1-2 and TRBJ2-5 were favored in persistent disease.

CDR3 regions were amplified by Arm-PCR using iRepertoire HTBI primers to build TCR beta libraries. TCRdb used MiXCR to reprocess the multiplex PCR reads, holding one entry per CDR3 protein. The sample includes about 460,000 distinct CDR3 sequences, 11% to 15% of them seen just once. This clonotype was detected many times. Its target is not known. Specified time point: newly diagnosed GD, antithyroid drugs for less than 3 months. TCR sequences were obtained from RNA taken from PBMCs. About 9.2 milliliters of peripheral blood were taken and placed in EDTA tubes. This sample also belongs to another study, concerning T cells in Graves' hyperthyroidism and ophthalmopathy. From that report: Across 18 months, stable Graves' hyperthyroidism was marked by no progression to ophthalmopathy. Uncontrolled infection, other autoimmune disease, pregnancy or lactation disqualified patients from enrolment.

The V call is TRBV28, the J call TRBJ2-7, with D hard to call. This TCR was recovered from a woman aged 45 to 65 with Graves disease. The starting material was peripheral blood mononuclear cells (PBMCs), obtained at new diagnosis, from a patient treated with antithyroid drugs. CDR3 protein: CASSLAGNSYEQYF. CDR3 in DNA: TGTGCCAGCAGTTTAGCCGGAAACTCCTACGAGCAGTACTTC.